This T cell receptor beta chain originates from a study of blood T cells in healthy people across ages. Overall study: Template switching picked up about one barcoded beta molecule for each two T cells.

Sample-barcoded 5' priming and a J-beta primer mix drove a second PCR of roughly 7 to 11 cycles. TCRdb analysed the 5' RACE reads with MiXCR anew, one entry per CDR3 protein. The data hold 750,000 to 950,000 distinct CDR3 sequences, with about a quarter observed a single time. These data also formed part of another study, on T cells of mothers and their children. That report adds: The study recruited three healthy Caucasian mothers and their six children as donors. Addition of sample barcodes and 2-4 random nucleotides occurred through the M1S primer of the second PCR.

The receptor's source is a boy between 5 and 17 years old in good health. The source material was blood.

CDR3 coding DNA: TGTGCCAGCAGTGACCGGGCCAGGTACACTGAAGCTTTCTTT. It translates to CASSDRARYTEAFF. The J gene is TRBJ1-1, the V gene TRBV6-1; D is ambiguous. Trimming removed 3 bases from V and 3 bases from J, with 11 bases in between. The germline gives CDR1 MNHNS, CDR2 SASEGT. This CDR3 comprises 14 residues.